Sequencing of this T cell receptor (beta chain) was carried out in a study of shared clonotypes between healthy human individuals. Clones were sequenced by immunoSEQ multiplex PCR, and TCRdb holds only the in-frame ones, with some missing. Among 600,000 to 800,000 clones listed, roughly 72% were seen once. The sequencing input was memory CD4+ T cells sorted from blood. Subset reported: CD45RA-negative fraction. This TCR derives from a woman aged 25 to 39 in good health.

CDR3: CASSESGSRQDTQYF. The CDR3 nucleotides are TGTGCCAGCAGTGAGAGCGGGAGTCGACAAGATACGCAGTATTTT. The chain joins TRBV25-1 to TRBJ2-3; TRBD2 aligns across 8 bases. V trimming: 3 bases; J trimming: 5 bases; junction bases outside the gene matches: 7. The CDR3 consists of 15 residues. Germline CDR1 MGHDK, CDR2 SYGVNS.